This T cell receptor beta chain appears in the sequencing data of a study of T cell responses to AZD1222 COVID-19 vaccine. Study-wide results and limits: Unmutated variant regions are reportedly targeted by nearly half of spike-specific TCRs. Clonal diversity may have been underestimated, and the donors were mostly white British, with more females than males.

The ends were cut back, 6 bases at V and 11 bases at J, with 17 bases in the middle. The CDR3 has 13 residues. Germline CDR1 is LNHDA and CDR2 is SQIVND (reference sequence). TCRdb's copy holds only in-frame clones and misses some; the assay was immunoSEQ multiplex PCR. The table records 70,000 to 95,000 clones, 85% to 95% of them present only once. Worth noting for this clone: Its target is not known.

Sequencing used peripheral blood, obtained 28 days after the second AZD1222 dose. The genes are TRBV19 and TRBJ1-3; a weak D match, TRBD1 (5 bases). This TCR was sampled from an adult who received the AZD1222 COVID-19 vaccine. The CDR3 loop is CASSPGPAFAIYF. CDR3 nucleotide sequence: TGTGCCAGTAGCCCGGGGCCAGCTTTCGCCATATATTTT.